The 24 T cell receptor beta chains below come from one sample, sequenced in a study of T cell responses to AZD1222 COVID-19 vaccine. Using immunoSEQ multiplex PCR, the repertoire was profiled, and TCRdb retains in-frame clones only, with some absent. The sample has 150,000 to 200,000 clones; approximately 93% are singletons. The specimen was peripheral blood, collected on day 0 of AZD1222 vaccination. The receptors were gathered from an adult in good health.

This chain uses TRBV5-8 with TRBJ2-5; 8 positions agree with TRBD1. Germline V lookup: CDR1 SGHTS, CDR2 YDEGEE. V lost 2 bases to trimming and J lost 4 bases; unmatched junction nucleotides: 1. This CDR3 region has 13 residues. As DNA, the CDR3 is TGTGCCAGCAGCTTCGACAGGGGAGAGACCCAGTACTTC. Amino acid sequence: CASSFDRGETQYF.

The rearrangement links TRBV7-2 to TRBJ1-5; TRBD1 matches at 8 bases. The length of the CDR3 is 16 residues. Germline values: CDR1 SGHTA, CDR2 FQGNSA. V lost 1 base and J lost 4; bases outside the gene matches: 6. CDR3 DNA: TGTGCCAGCAGCTTAGATGGGACAGGTACAAATCAGCCCCAGCATTTT. As protein: CASSLDGTGTNQPQHF. Full variable domain (remainder filled in from reference TRBV7-2 and TRBJ1-5): GAGVSQSPSNKVTEKGKDVELRCDPISGHTALYWYRQSLGQGLEFLIYFQGNSAPDKSGLPSDRFSAERTGGSVSTLTIQRTQQEDSAVYLCASSLDGTGTNQPQHFGDGTRLSIL.

This chain uses TRBV2 with TRBJ2-5; perhaps TRBD1 as D (7 bases). Germline lookup yields CDR1 SNHLY and CDR2 FYNNEI. V was shortened by 4 bases and J by 14 bases, with 26 bases between the two germline ends. The length of the CDR3 is 15 residues. The CDR3 is CASSVTGTAKGGRYF. CDR3 nucleotides: TGTGCCAGCAGTGTGACAGGGACTGCTAAGGGCGGAAGATACTTC.

For the CDR3, the DNA is TGTGCCAGCAGCTTGGGTTGGGTTCCTAGCTCTGGAAACACCATATATTTT. Residues: CASSLGWVPSSGNTIYF. This chain links TRBV5-6 with TRBJ1-3; D remains unclear. V was shortened by 0 bases and J by 0 bases, with 13 bases between the two germline ends. The CDR3 sequence is 17 residues long. In germline, CDR1 is SGHDT, CDR2 YYEEEE.

The V call is TRBV27, the J call TRBJ1-2, with D uncertain. The V gene's germline CDR1 is MNHEY and CDR2 SMNVEV (reference sequence). The V end lost 5 bases, the J end lost 6 bases, and 13 bases lay between the germline ends. The CDR3 is 13 residues long. CDR3 in amino acids: CASSQAHYDGYTF. CDR3 nucleotide sequence: TGTGCCAGCAGTCAGGCCCATTACGATGGCTACACCTTC.

The V call is TRBV3-1 (or the pseudogene TRBV3-2), the J call TRBJ1-4; the D is unclear. Between the trimmed V and J ends, which lost 2 bases and 5 bases, there was a span of 0 bases. The CDR3 totals 11 residues. CDR1 and CDR2 from the germline V gene are LGHDT and YNNKEL (reference sequence). As DNA, the CDR3 is TGTGCCAGCAGCCAAAATGAAAAACTGTTTTTT. Translating gives CASSQNEKLFF.

The chain couples TRBV2 to TRBJ1-1, with TRBD1 matching over 8 bases. The CDR3 has 17 residues. After removal of 5 bases from V and 6 bases from J, the junction contained 17 bases not matched to a gene. Germline CDR1 SNHLY, CDR2 FYNNEI. DNA for the CDR3: TGTGCCAGCAGTCCCTATACGACAGGGGTCGGTTCCGCTGAAGCTTTCTTT. Its translation is CASSPYTTGVGSAEAFF.

The chain carries TRBV7-6 and TRBJ2-7, with 10 nucleotides matching TRBD1. This CDR3 has 15 amino acids. Germline values: CDR1 SGHVS, CDR2 FNYEAQ. V gave up 5 bases and J gave up 0 bases; unmatched junction bases: 4. The CDR3 is CASSLGTGVSYEQYF. The DNA of the CDR3 is TGTGCCAGCAGCCTCGGGACAGGGGTCTCCTACGAGCAGTACTTC.

The V call is TRBV5-1, the J call TRBJ1-1; the D gene is possibly TRBD1 (5 bases). Germline V gene lookup returns CDR1 SGHRS and CDR2 YFSETQ. The CDR3 sequence is 14 residues long. V lost 3 bases, J lost 0 bases, and 9 bases lay in between. CDR3 in DNA: TGCGCCAGCAGCTCGGACATAATGAACACTGAAGCTTTCTTT. Protein product: CASSSDIMNTEAFF.

The genes are TRBV7-9 and TRBJ2-3; D may be TRBD2 (7 bases). V shed 1 base and J shed 2 bases, with 13 bases lying between them. This CDR3 is built from 16 residues. Germline CDR1 SEHNR, CDR2 FQNEAQ (reference sequence). DNA of the CDR3: TGTGCCAGCAGCTTAGAGGCGGGGGCCAACACAGATACGCAGTATTTT. It codes for CASSLEAGANTDTQYF.

J is TRBJ1-2 and V is TRBV2; D not resolved. The CDR3 spans 11 residues. V was cut by 6 bases and J by 5 bases, with 7 bases left in between. CDR1 and CDR2 (germline): SNHLY, FYNNEI. The CDR3 region is CASRPEYGYTF. The CDR3 nucleotides read TGTGCCAGCAGACCAGAGTATGGCTACACCTTC.

The rearrangement joins TRBV7-9 to TRBJ2-7, with a possible D match to TRBD2 (5 bases). The length of the CDR3 is 17 residues. V was pared by 1 base and J by 4 bases, with 20 bases between. Germline loops: CDR1 SEHNR, CDR2 FQNEAQ (reference sequence). CDR3 in DNA: TGTGCCAGCAGCTTAGGGGTGGACTGGCAGACAACTTACGAGCAGTACTTC. Amino acids: CASSLGVDWQTTYEQYF.

Details on this clone: Sequence at one end of the junction differs from germline and may be a read error. The chain joins TRBV20-1 to TRBJ1-4; TRBD1 aligns across 7 bases. CDR1 and CDR2 from the germline V gene are DFQATT and SNEGSKA (reference sequence). CDR3 size: 8 residues. The CDR3 region is CSAMTGTF. For the CDR3, the DNA is TGCAGTGCTATGACAGGGACCTTT.

The J gene is TRBJ1-2, the V gene TRBV5-4; tentatively, D is TRBD1 (5 bases). The CDR3 extends over 14 amino acids. Deletions cut 6 bases from V and 4 bases from J, with 16 bases between. The V gene's germline CDR1 is SGHNT and CDR2 YYREEE (reference sequence). CDR3 residues: CASTVLTAAYGYTF. The DNA for the CDR3 is TGTGCCAGCACCGTGCTGACAGCCGCCTATGGCTACACCTTC.

The chain carries TRBV12-5 and TRBJ2-2; 12 bases are a match to TRBD2. This CDR3 contains 18 residues. Germline loops: CDR1 LGHNT, CDR2 FRNRAP. V lost 1 base to trimming and J lost 2 bases; unmatched junction nucleotides: 5. CDR3 amino acids: CASGLGLAGVPNTGELFF. DNA of the CDR3: TGTGCTAGTGGTTTGGGACTAGCGGGAGTCCCAAACACCGGGGAGCTGTTTTTT.

The J gene is TRBJ1-2, the V gene TRBV12-5, with D perhaps TRBD1 (5 bases). Per the germline V gene, CDR1 is LGHNT and CDR2 is FRNRAP. CDR3 length: 15 residues. V was trimmed by 2 bases and J by 3 bases, leaving 13 bases between them. CDR3 nucleotide sequence: TGTGCTAGTGGTTTGCCTCACGGCAGGGACTATGGCTACACCTTC. This encodes CASGLPHGRDYGYTF. The whole variable domain, remainder taken from reference TRBV12-5 and TRBJ1-2, is DARVTQTPRHKVTEMGQEVTMRCQPILGHNTVFWYRQTMMQGLELLAYFRNRAPLDDSGMPKDRFSAEMPDATLATLKIQPSEPRDSAVYFCASGLPHGRDYGYTFGSGTRLTVV.

The rearrangement links TRBV7-2 to TRBJ2-5; no firm D call. This CDR3 comprises 15 residues. V was pared by 0 bases and J by 2 bases, with 10 bases between. Looked up from germline, CDR1 is SGHTA and CDR2 is FQGNSA. The CDR3 is CASSLATNVQETQYF. CDR3 nucleotides: TGTGCCAGCAGCTTAGCGACAAATGTACAAGAGACCCAGTACTTC.

The chain carries TRBV29-1 and TRBJ1-4, with TRBD1 as a possible D gene (5 bases). V lost 7 bases to trimming and J lost 6 bases, with 24 bases between them. This CDR3 contains 16 residues. Germline V gives CDR1 SQVTM, CDR2 ANQGSEA. CDR3 bases: TGCAGCGCCGGGGGTTCAGGTGTTGGACCCCATGAAAAACTGTTTTTT. Translated: CSAGGSGVGPHEKLFF.

This clone was recorded once. The chain employs TRBV5-1 and TRBJ2-6; D gene uncertain. Per germline, CDR1 SGHRS and CDR2 YFSETQ. The V and J ends lost 0 bases and 0 bases respectively, with 7 bases between them. The CDR3 runs to 16 residues. The CDR3 spells CASSLAGVSGANVLTF. The CDR3 nucleotides read TGCGCCAGCAGCTTGGCCGGCGTCTCTGGGGCCAACGTCCTGACTTTC. The whole variable domain, filled in from reference TRBV5-1 and TRBJ2-6, reads KAGVTQTPRYLIKTRGQQVTLSCSPISGHRSVSWYQQTPGQGLQFLFEYFSETQRNKGNFPGRFSGRQFSNSRSEMNVSTLELGDSALYLCASSLAGVSGANVLTFGAGSRLTVL.

For the CDR3, the DNA is TGTGCCAGCAGTTCTCCGGGACTAGCGGGAAGTCGGAACGAGCAGTACTTC. The encoded protein is CASSSPGLAGSRNEQYF. The chain carries TRBV28 and TRBJ2-7, with TRBD2 matching over 13 bases. Losses at the gene ends were 4 bases for V and 5 bases for J; bases not matched to a gene: 11. Germline CDR1 MDHEN, CDR2 SYDVKM. The CDR3 has 17 residues.

The chain recombines TRBV18 with TRBJ1-5, with TRBD1 matching over 8 bases. The CDR3 runs to 17 residues. V lost 4 bases to trimming and J lost 0 bases; unmatched junction nucleotides: 8. Germline lookup yields CDR1 KGHSH and CDR2 LQKENI. In DNA form, the CDR3 reads TGTGCCAGCTCACTATATACCAGGGGGCATAGCAATCAGCCCCAGCATTTT. Its protein product is CASSLYTRGHSNQPQHF.

The chain has TRBV2 and TRBJ2-3; D perhaps matches TRBD2 (6 bases). The CDR3 is 14 amino acids. CDR1 is SNHLY, CDR2 FYNNEI, per germline. V lost 10 bases to trimming and J lost 2 bases, with 16 bases between them. CDR3 sequence reads: CATGVRRDTDTQYF. CDR3 DNA sequence: TGTGCCACCGGCGTACGGCGGGACACAGATACGCAGTATTTT.

Only one count was recorded for this clone. The rearrangement joins TRBV15 to TRBJ1-2; 8 bases align to TRBD1. CDR1 LNHNV and CDR2 YYDKDF come from the germline V gene (reference sequence). This CDR3 is built from 16 residues. The ends lost 0 bases at V and 8 bases at J; junction bases unmatched: 11. The CDR3 region has the DNA TGTGCCACCAGCAGAGATTTTAGCAGGGGGCTTCGAGGCTACACCTTC. Its protein product is CATSRDFSRGLRGYTF.

The V and J genes are TRBV12-5 and TRBJ1-4; D is unresolved. CDR3 length: 13 residues. Germline V gene lookup returns CDR1 LGHNT and CDR2 FRNRAP. The V end was cut by 5 bases, the J end by 8 bases, with 12 bases between. The CDR3 protein is CASGPGEYEKLFF. The DNA of the CDR3 is TGTGCTAGTGGTCCCGGAGAGTACGAAAAACTGTTTTTT.